The next 9 T cell receptor beta chains were all read from a single sample in a study of glioma-infiltrating T cells. TCR alpha and beta CDR3 regions were amplified from RNA using iRepertoire nested multiplex PCR. TCRdb called the multiplex PCR reads again in MiXCR, with one record for every CDR3 protein. The sample comprises approximately 90,000 distinct CDR3 sequences, 23% of which are singletons, and more than 6.5% rests with the top ten. Source material: glioma tissue, nonneoplastic brain tissue, or PBMCs (not recorded which). These receptors were obtained from a human donor with low-grade glioma or glioblastoma, undergoing nonglioma brain surgery, or in good health (not recorded which).

In this sample, this clonotype turned up many times. The chain uses TRBV7-2 and TRBJ2-5, with TRBD1 matching over 8 bases. Germline V CDR1 and CDR2: SGHTA, FQGNSA. V dropped 6 bases and J dropped 9; count of bases not matched to a gene: 12. CDR3 size: 14 residues. Here the CDR3 DNA reads TGTGCCAGCAGATCCTACAGGGGGGCAGGGGCCCAGTACTTC. Translating gives CASRSYRGAGAQYF.

This clonotype has a handful of counts. CDR3 DNA sequence: TGTGCCATCAGTCAAGGAAGAGGGTATGACGAGCAGTACTTC. Protein: CAISQGRGYDEQYF. V and J are TRBV10-3 and TRBJ2-7, with D perhaps TRBD2 (5 bases). With 5 bases removed from V and 5 bases from J, the gap between germline ends came to 16 bases. The length of the CDR3 is 14 residues. Germline CDR1 reads ENHRY; CDR2 reads SYGVKD.

The sample holds many counts of this clonotype. This chain links TRBV20-1 with TRBJ2-5; 8 bases match TRBD2. J gave up 7 bases and V 6 bases, and 13 bases lay outside the gene matches. Germline V CDR1 and CDR2: DFQATT, SNEGSKA (reference sequence). The CDR3 is 14 amino acids. CDR3 amino acids: CSAGLTSGGRTQYF. Here the CDR3 DNA reads TGCAGTGCCGGACTCACTAGCGGCGGTAGGACCCAGTACTTC.

V is TRBV3-1 and J is TRBJ2-7; TRBD2 might be the D (5 bases). This CDR3 has 16 residues. In germline, CDR1 is LGHDT, CDR2 YNNKEL (reference sequence). The germline V and J ends were trimmed by 4 bases and 3 bases, with 19 bases remaining between them. The CDR3 is CASSLRPAGAGYEQYF. For the CDR3, the DNA is TGTGCCAGCAGCCTACGCCCGGCGGGTGCGGGCTACGAGCAGTACTTC.

The sample holds many counts of this clonotype. V gene TRBV10-2 combines with J gene TRBJ1-3; perhaps TRBD1 as D (6 bases). The germline V gene has CDR1 WSHSY and CDR2 SAAADI. The germline V and J ends were trimmed by 3 bases and 4 bases, with 13 bases remaining between them. The CDR3 consists of 15 residues. The CDR3: CASSEGTQNGNTIYF. CDR3 DNA: TGCGCCAGCAGTGAAGGGACACAGAACGGAAACACCATATATTTT.

In its sample, this clonotype was seen many times. This chain joins TRBV7-9 and TRBJ2-5, with unresolved D. Looked up from germline, CDR1 is SEHNR and CDR2 is FQNEAQ (reference sequence). Trimming took 6 bases from V and 2 from J, leaving 7 bases between them. The CDR3 is made up of 12 amino acids. The CDR3 loop reads CASSLQQETQYF. The DNA for the CDR3 is TGTGCCAGCAGTTTACAGCAAGAGACCCAGTACTTC.

This clonotype was seen at least ten times. The chain recombines TRBV6-5 with TRBJ2-5; TRBD1 agrees at 7 bases. After removal of 0 bases from V and 2 bases from J, the junction contained 3 bases not matched to a gene. Germline V lookup: CDR1 MNHEY, CDR2 SVGAGI. There are 15 residues in the CDR3. The CDR3 DNA follows: TGTGCCAGCAGTTACTCGAGGGGGCGGCAAGAGACCCAGTACTTC. This gives the protein CASSYSRGRQETQYF.

A word on this clonotype: A much larger clone differs from this one at a single base, so this may be a read error. The rearrangement uses TRBV7-9 and TRBJ2-3, with TRBD1 identical over 9 bases. There are 15 residues in the CDR3. V lost 3 bases, J lost 5 bases, and 6 bases stayed unmatched. Germline assignment: CDR1 SEHNR and CDR2 FQNEAQ (reference sequence). The CDR3 bases are TGTGCCAGCAGCTTGGCGGGACAGGGAAAAGATACGCAGTATTTT. This gives the protein CASSLAGQGKDTQYF.

This clonotype was detected ten times or more. The CDR3 loop reads CASSPLFRDNEQFF. DNA of the CDR3: TGTGCCAGCAGCCCGCTATTTCGGGACAATGAGCAGTTCTTC. The genes are TRBV4-2 and TRBJ2-1; D not certain. There are 14 residues in the CDR3. CDR1 is LGHNA, CDR2 YNFKEQ, per germline. Between the trimmed V and J ends, which lost 4 bases and 5 bases, there was a span of 12 bases.